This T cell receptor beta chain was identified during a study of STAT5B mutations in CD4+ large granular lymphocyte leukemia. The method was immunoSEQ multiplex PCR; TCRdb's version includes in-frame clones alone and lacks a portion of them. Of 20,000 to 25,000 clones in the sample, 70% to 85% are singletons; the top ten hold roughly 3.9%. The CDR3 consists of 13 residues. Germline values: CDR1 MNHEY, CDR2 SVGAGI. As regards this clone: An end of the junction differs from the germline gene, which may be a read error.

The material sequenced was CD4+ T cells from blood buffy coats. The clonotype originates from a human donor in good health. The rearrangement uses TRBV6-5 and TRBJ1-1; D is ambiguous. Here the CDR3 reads CASHGQPELKLSF. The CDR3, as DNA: TGTGCCAGCCACGGCCAACCGGAACTGAAGCTTTCCTTT.